The sample holds one count of the clone carrying this T cell receptor beta chain. Its antigen remains unknown. It was with 60 Vbeta and 13 Jbeta primers that the PCR ran. Clones were sequenced by immunoSEQ multiplex PCR, and TCRdb holds only the in-frame ones, with some missing. Seen here are under 150,000 clones, 65% to 80% observed once, and the top ten hold approximately 8.8%. The data were taken from a study of cytomegalovirus exposure and HLA in healthy donors. Germline lookup yields CDR1 MGHRA and CDR2 YSYEKL. This CDR3 spans 17 amino acids. V shed 1 base, J shed 4 bases, and the junction held 11 bases outside the gene matches. General study findings and limits: The majority of TCR sequences were rare, yet some public TCRs appeared in many donors.

The clonotype was recovered from a woman aged 50 to 65 in good health and CMV-seropositive. The specimen sequenced was PBMCs. The gene calls are TRBV4-1 and TRBJ2-7; 9 nucleotides agree with TRBD2. This CDR3 is CASSQGAPAGGRYEQYF. CDR3 nucleotide sequence: TGCGCCAGCAGCCAAGGGGCACCTGCGGGGGGGCGGTACGAGCAGTACTTC.